What follows are 27 T cell receptor beta chains derived from one specimen sequenced in a study of blood T cell repertoires in COVID-19. Sequencing used immunoSEQ multiplex PCR; TCRdb keeps in-frame clones, though not all of them. Altogether about 400,000 clones are present, roughly 84% being singletons, with the ten largest covering 2.5% to 3%. The specimen sequenced was PBMCs or T cells enriched from blood (not recorded which). Receptors were obtained from a woman between 25 and 40 years old who had recovered from COVID-19.

The V call is TRBV10-3, the J call TRBJ2-5; 7 bases are a match to TRBD2. Germline V gene data show CDR1 as ENHRY and CDR2 as SYGVKD. CDR3 length: 15 amino acids. The V segment lost 0 bases and the J segment 3 bases; nucleotides outside the gene matches: 4. CDR3 nucleotide sequence: TGTGCCATCAGTGAGTCCGGGAGCGGGAAAGAGACCCAGTACTTC. This codes for CAISESGSGKETQYF.

The chain couples TRBV28 to TRBJ1-2; D might be TRBD1 (5 bases). The germline V and J ends were trimmed by 6 bases and 5 bases, with 7 bases remaining between them. Germline lookup yields CDR1 MDHEN and CDR2 SYDVKM. The CDR3 contains 11 residues. CDR3 in DNA: TGTGCCAGCAGGACAGAATATGGCTACACCTTC. This encodes CASRTEYGYTF.

CDR3 nucleotides: TGTGCCAGCAGCCCCGTCAGCGGGGGGGCGGTCAATGAGCAGTTCTTC. Residues: CASSPVSGGAVNEQFF. This chain connects TRBV11-3 to TRBJ2-1, with 10 positions matching TRBD2. V was clipped by 5 bases and J by 6 bases; unmatched bases: 10. Germline V gene data show CDR1 as SGHNT and CDR2 as YENEEA. This CDR3 is built from 16 residues.

This chain uses TRBV5-1 with TRBJ1-1, with D tentatively TRBD1 (5 bases). The CDR3 is 13 residues long. The V end was cut by 2 bases, the J end by 5 bases, with 10 bases between. The V gene's germline CDR1 is SGHRS and CDR2 YFSETQ. The CDR3 reads CASSFWGETEAFF. CDR3 DNA sequence: TGCGCCAGCAGCTTTTGGGGGGAAACTGAAGCTTTCTTT.

The V call is TRBV19, the J call TRBJ1-5, with TRBD1 matching over 7 bases. Germline loops: CDR1 LNHDA, CDR2 SQIVND (reference sequence). This CDR3 spans 13 amino acids. V gave up 6 bases and J gave up 7 bases; unmatched junction bases: 6. CDR3 protein: CASRDRARQPQHF. The CDR3 DNA follows: TGTGCCAGTAGAGACAGGGCTAGACAGCCCCAGCATTTT.

The V call is TRBV7-3, the J call TRBJ2-1; possibly TRBD2 for D (6 bases). The V gene's germline CDR1 is SGHTA and CDR2 FQGTGA. This CDR3 has 15 amino acids. The V end lost 9 bases, the J end lost 5 bases, and 20 bases lay between the germline ends. The CDR3 coding sequence is TGTGCCAGTACAATCTGGGGGGACCCGGACAATGAGCAGTTCTTC. This codes for CASTIWGDPDNEQFF. The variable domain in full, with the rest retrieved from reference TRBV7-3 and TRBJ2-1, is GAGVSQTPSNKVTEKGKYVELRCDPISGHTALYWYRQSLGQGPEFLIYFQGTGAADDSGLPNDRFFAVRPEGSVSTLKIQRTERGDSAVYLCASTIWGDPDNEQFFGPGTRLTVL.

This clone appeared a few times. J is TRBJ2-7 and V is TRBV7-2, with TRBD2 matching over 10 bases. The CDR3 extends over 17 amino acids. Germline V gene data show CDR1 as SGHTA and CDR2 as FQGNSA. The ends lost 3 bases at V and 1 base at J; junction bases unmatched: 9. CDR3 DNA: TGTGCCAGCAGCTTCCTGCTTGGTAGCGGGAGGTCCTACGAGCAGTACTTC. Residues: CASSFLLGSGRSYEQYF.

The V gene is TRBV7-9, the J gene TRBJ1-3; 7 positions agree with TRBD1. This CDR3 contains 15 residues. Trimming at V came to 5 bases and at J to 4 bases, leaving 8 bases not matched to a gene. Germline V CDR1 and CDR2: SEHNR, FQNEAQ (reference sequence). CDR3 bases: TGTGCCAGCAGCCCCGGTACAGGGGAGGGAAACACCATATATTTT. It translates to CASSPGTGEGNTIYF.

The chain carries TRBV7-3 and TRBJ2-2; TRBD1 might be the D (6 bases). The V gene's germline CDR1 is SGHTA and CDR2 FQGTGA. Trimming removed 5 bases from V and 0 bases from J, with 13 bases in between. CDR3 length: 16 residues. The CDR3 loop reads CASSTTGTPNTGELFF. CDR3 nucleotides: TGTGCCAGCAGCACCACCGGGACACCGAACACCGGGGAGCTGTTTTTT.

This clone appeared a few times. This sequence joins TRBV27 and TRBJ2-3, with 7 bases lining up with TRBD1. Germline V gene data show CDR1 as MNHEY and CDR2 as SMNVEV (reference sequence). The CDR3 length is 17 residues. V dropped 5 bases and J dropped 4; count of bases not matched to a gene: 15. The CDR3 loop reads CASSPGTDQKGADTQYF. The CDR3 nucleotides read TGTGCCAGCAGTCCCGGGACAGATCAAAAAGGGGCAGATACGCAGTATTTT.

CDR3 region: CASSLGPGQGDSPLHF. The CDR3 DNA reads TGTGCCAGCAGCTTAGGGCCGGGACAGGGTGATTCACCCCTCCACTTT. The chain has TRBV7-8 and TRBJ1-6; 9 bases are a match to TRBD1. The V and J ends lost 1 base and 8 bases, in that order; junction bases with no gene match: 6. The CDR3 has 16 residues. The germline CDR1 and CDR2 sequences are SGHVS and FQNEAQ.

The chain combines TRBV19 with TRBJ2-1; possibly TRBD2 for D (6 bases). This CDR3 is built from 15 residues. The germline gives CDR1 LNHDA, CDR2 SQIVND (reference sequence). The germline V and J ends were trimmed by 3 bases and 7 bases, with 16 bases remaining between them. The CDR3 loop reads CASSIRGTLTNEQFF. The CDR3 nucleotides read TGTGCCAGTAGTATCCGCGGGACCCTCACAAATGAGCAGTTCTTC.

The CDR3 is CASSPGVLNTEAFF. The CDR3, as DNA: TGTGCCAGCAGCCCCGGGGTCTTGAACACTGAAGCTTTCTTT. The chain uses TRBV7-9 and TRBJ1-1, with D hard to call. The CDR3 totals 14 residues. Germline V gene sequence: CDR1 SEHNR, CDR2 FQNEAQ (reference sequence). V dropped 5 bases and J dropped 0 bases, with 10 bases sitting between them.

The chain is built from TRBV29-1 and TRBJ2-3; 12 nucleotides line up with TRBD2. CDR1 and CDR2 (germline): SQVTM, ANQGSEA. The CDR3 runs to 17 residues. Unmatched junction bases numbered 7, after V lost 3 bases and J lost 0 bases. The CDR3 nucleotides read TGCAGCGTTGATTTAAGACTAGCGGGAGAGAGCACAGATACGCAGTATTTT. It translates to CSVDLRLAGESTDTQYF.

The V gene is TRBV4-1, the J gene TRBJ1-1; 9 bases are a match to TRBD1. With 0 bases clipped from V and 2 bases from J, the junction kept 4 bases outside the gene matches. The CDR3 spans 16 residues. Germline V gene data show CDR1 as MGHRA and CDR2 as YSYEKL. Written as DNA, the CDR3 is TGCGCCAGCAGCCAAGAACAGGGGGCGGTAAACACTGAAGCTTTCTTT. It codes for CASSQEQGAVNTEAFF.

The chain combines TRBV19 with TRBJ1-6; D perhaps matches TRBD1 (6 bases). Germline V gene lookup returns CDR1 LNHDA and CDR2 SQIVND (reference sequence). The CDR3 extends over 14 amino acids. V lost 3 bases, J lost 10 bases, and 13 bases lay in between. The CDR3 nucleotides are TGTGCCAGTAGTATCACACAGGGAGCGTCACCCCTCCACTTT. Protein sequence: CASSITQGASPLHF.

The chain carries TRBV5-6 and TRBJ1-1; D unresolved. V was shortened by 4 bases and J by 1 base, with 23 bases between the two germline ends. This CDR3 spans 18 amino acids. The V gene's germline CDR1 is SGHDT and CDR2 YYEEEE. CDR3 sequence reads: CASSPPAGLGYGNTEAFF. The CDR3 DNA reads as TGTGCCAGCAGCCCACCCGCGGGCCTAGGGTACGGGAACACTGAAGCTTTCTTT.

The V gene is TRBV28, the J gene TRBJ1-2; 10 bases are shared with TRBD1. Unmatched junction bases numbered 10, after V lost 7 bases and J lost 8 bases. In germline, CDR1 is MDHEN, CDR2 SYDVKM. The CDR3 is 14 amino acids. CDR3 DNA: TGTGCCAGCACCCGGGGACAGGGGCGAGGGGGCTACACCTTC. This sequence encodes CASTRGQGRGGYTF.

The V call is TRBV24-1, the J call TRBJ1-1; TRBD1 aligns across 11 bases. The CDR3 has 14 amino acids. Germline V lookup: CDR1 KGHDR, CDR2 SFDVKD. V was pared by 9 bases and J by 3 bases, with 5 bases of the junction left unmatched. The CDR3 bases are TGTGCCACCGAACCGGGACAGGGGGACACTGAAGCTTTCTTT. As protein: CATEPGQGDTEAFF.

CDR3 nucleotide sequence: TGTGCCAGCGTCCTAGCGGGACCCTACAATGAGCAGTTCTTC. It codes for CASVLAGPYNEQFF. V gene TRBV7-9 combines with J gene TRBJ2-1; 9 bases agree with TRBD2. The germline gives CDR1 SEHNR, CDR2 FQNEAQ (reference sequence). CDR3 size: 14 residues. The V gene end was trimmed by 8 bases and the J gene end by 2 bases; junction bases not matched to a gene: 4.

The rearrangement joins TRBV5-1 to TRBJ1-1; D unresolved. The length of the CDR3 is 13 residues. Germline CDR1 is SGHRS and CDR2 is YFSETQ. Trimming removed 4 bases from V and 1 base from J, with 8 bases in between. The CDR3, as DNA: TGCGCCAGCAGCCCCCGACAGAACACTGAAGCTTTCTTT. This sequence encodes CASSPRQNTEAFF.

This sequence joins TRBV29-1 and TRBJ1-2, with TRBD1 as a possible D gene (6 bases). V shed 6 bases and J shed 4 bases, with 15 bases lying between them. The germline CDR1 and CDR2 sequences are SQVTM and ANQGSEA. The CDR3 is 13 residues long. The CDR3 spells CSVGGGMSYGYTF. Here the CDR3 DNA reads TGCAGCGTCGGGGGGGGCATGAGCTATGGCTACACCTTC.

Note on this clone: One end of the junction does not line up with germline, which may come from a read error. The CDR3 DNA reads as TGTGCTAGCAGCCGGGGGGAGGGGGACAATGAGCAGTTCTTC. Translating it yields CASSRGEGDNEQFF. The gene calls are TRBV7-7 and TRBJ2-1, with D perhaps TRBD2 (7 bases). Germline V gene lookup returns CDR1 SSHAT and CDR2 FNYEAQ (reference sequence). This CDR3 spans 14 amino acids.

This chain links TRBV5-1 with TRBJ2-2; TRBD2 might be the D (6 bases). Germline V CDR1 and CDR2: SGHRS, YFSETQ. Trimming cost V 1 base and J 0 bases, with 10 bases left between them. The CDR3 length is 16 residues. CDR3 in DNA: TGCGCCAGCAGCTTGATCGCGGGACCGAACACCGGGGAGCTGTTTTTT. It specifies CASSLIAGPNTGELFF.

The CDR3 DNA reads TGCGCCAGCAGCTTGGCCTCCGGGACAGGGGTCGCCTATGGCTACACCTTC. Translation: CASSLASGTGVAYGYTF. The chain recombines TRBV5-1 with TRBJ1-2, with 10 bases aligning to TRBD1. V dropped 0 bases and J dropped 4; count of bases not matched to a gene: 9. Germline loops: CDR1 SGHRS, CDR2 YFSETQ. The CDR3 covers 17 residues.

The V gene is TRBV18, the J gene TRBJ2-2, with 11 nucleotides matching TRBD2. The CDR3 is 17 amino acids. With 1 base clipped from V and 1 base from J, the junction kept 2 bases outside the gene matches. Germline lookup yields CDR1 KGHSH and CDR2 LQKENI. The DNA for the CDR3 is TGTGCCAGCTCACCACTTGGGACTAGCGGGAACACCGGGGAGCTGTTTTTT. Translated, it gives CASSPLGTSGNTGELFF. The full variable domain, rest sourced from reference TRBV18 and TRBJ2-2, is NAGVMQNPRHLVRRRGQEARLRCSPMKGHSHVYWYRQLPEEGLKFMVYLQKENIIDESGMPKERFSAEFPKEGPSILRIQQVVRGDSAAYFCASSPLGTSGNTGELFFGEGSRLTVL.

The chain carries TRBV4-1 and TRBJ2-7, with 7 bases identical to TRBD1. V was pared by 2 bases and J by 0 bases, with 4 bases of the junction left unmatched. The CDR3 length is 15 residues. Germline V gene lookup returns CDR1 MGHRA and CDR2 YSYEKL. The CDR3 coding sequence is TGCGCCAGCAGCCAAAAGGGACAGTCCTCCTACGAGCAGTACTTC. Amino acid sequence: CASSQKGQSSYEQYF.